This T cell receptor beta chain was recorded in a study of shared clonotypes between healthy human individuals. Study summary: There were three CD4 naive, three CD4 memory, two CD8 naive and one CD8 memory plates per donor. General study results and limits: When compared with the clonotypes that were shared by all four sorted-subset donors, the non-shared clonotypes turned out to have lower generation probabilities. A handful of donors had roughly 5% of their naive CD4 clonotypes in common.

The naive CD8 subset, CD45RO-negative cells positively selected for CCR7, excluded terminally differentiated effector memory CD45RA+ cells. Germline V CDR1 and CDR2: MGHRA, YSYEKL. The V and J ends lost 4 bases and 5 bases respectively, with 15 bases between them. The CDR3 is made up of 15 amino acids. Concerning this clone itself: Its antigen is as yet unknown.

The table came from immunoSEQ multiplex PCR; TCRdb's copy has only in-frame clones and leaves some out. The sample consists of about 2 million clones, around 96% of them appearing once. This chain joins TRBV4-1 and TRBJ2-1, with D perhaps matching TRBD2 (5 bases). The sequence came from a man in his late teens or twenties in good health. Sequencing was carried out using naive CD8+ T cells sorted from blood. For the CDR3, the DNA is TGCGCCAGCAGCCGAGAAGGCACGGGAAACAATGAGCAGTTCTTC. This codes for CASSREGTGNNEQFF.